What follows is one TCR beta chain and its context. Clones were sequenced by immunoSEQ multiplex PCR, and TCRdb holds only the in-frame ones, with some missing. The table includes about 19,000 clones, around 82% detected once. This entry belongs to a study of OX40 agonist ivuxolimab in advanced cancers. Study at large: The patients received ivuxolimab by intravenous route every 2 weeks at 0.01 to 10 mg/kg. Prior checkpoint blockade (anti-PD-1, anti-PD-L1 or anti-CTLA-4) was permitted; roughly 40% had it.

V trimming: 7 bases; J trimming: 1 base; junction bases outside the gene matches: 3. The germline V gene has CDR1 MNHNY and CDR2 SVGAGI (reference sequence). The length of the CDR3 is 13 residues. The rearrangement uses TRBV6-6 and TRBJ1-1; 7 bases agree with TRBD1. This TCR came from an adult with an advanced solid tumor such as melanoma, head and neck, liver or kidney cancer. Sequenced material: CD4+ or CD8+ T cells sorted from blood, taken in a trial of the OX40 agonist ivuxolimab. As DNA, the CDR3 is TGTGCCAGCAAAAGGACAGGGAACACTGAAGCTTTCTTT. It yields the protein CASKRTGNTEAFF.